Below, 14 T cell receptor beta chains from the same sample are listed, as sequenced in a study of blood T cell repertoires in COVID-19. Sequenced by immunoSEQ multiplex PCR; TCRdb stores in-frame clones only, minus some. The sample consists of about 360,000 clones, around 87% of them appearing once. Sequencing input: PBMCs or T cells enriched from blood (not recorded which). All receptors come from a man aged 25 to 45 who had recovered from COVID-19.

The genes are TRBV5-4 and TRBJ2-1; maybe TRBD2 (7 bases). The CDR3 consists of 14 residues. V was cut by 4 bases and J by 8 bases, with 16 bases left in between. CDR1 and CDR2 from the germline V gene are SGHNT and YYREEE (reference sequence). CDR3 in DNA: TGTGCCAGCAGCCGAGGAACAGGGAGGGATGAGCAGTTCTTC. Its translation is CASSRGTGRDEQFF.

V and J are TRBV6-5 and TRBJ2-7; 7 bases are shared with TRBD1. With 8 bases clipped from V and 3 bases from J, the junction kept 10 bases outside the gene matches. This CDR3 contains 14 residues. Germline CDR1 is MNHEY and CDR2 is SVGAGI. The DNA for the CDR3 is TGTGCCAGCGGTACTGGGACAGCAATCTACGAGCAGTACTTC. Its translation: CASGTGTAIYEQYF.

The chain carries TRBV7-9 and TRBJ2-2, with D tentatively TRBD1 (6 bases). The CDR3 spans 15 residues. Germline CDR1 reads SEHNR; CDR2 reads FQNEAQ (reference sequence). V lost 4 bases, J lost 4 bases, and 13 bases lay in between. CDR3 in amino acids: CASSSLTGGTGELFF. CDR3 nucleotides: TGTGCCAGCAGCTCCCTGACAGGCGGCACCGGGGAGCTGTTTTTT. Filled out from reference TRBV7-9 and TRBJ2-2, the complete variable domain reads DTGVSQNPRHKITKRGQNVTFRCDPISEHNRLYWYRQTLGQGPEFLTYFQNEAQLEKSRLLSDRFSAERPKGSFSTLEIQRTEQGDSAMYLCASSSLTGGTGELFFGEGSRLTVL.

The V and J genes are TRBV18 and TRBJ2-1; 7 nucleotides match TRBD1. The length of the CDR3 is 16 residues. J gave up 4 bases and V 4 bases, and 10 bases lay outside the gene matches. Germline assignment: CDR1 KGHSH and CDR2 LQKENI. The CDR3 bases are TGTGCCAGCTCACTCACCGGGACAGTCGCGTACAATGAGCAGTTCTTC. Translating gives CASSLTGTVAYNEQFF.

V is TRBV27 and J is TRBJ2-2, with TRBD2 as a possible D gene (5 bases). V was cut by 2 bases and J by 3 bases, with 7 bases left in between. The germline CDR1 and CDR2 sequences are MNHEY and SMNVEV (reference sequence). The CDR3 loop spans 14 amino acids. The CDR3 protein is CASSLEEDTGELFF. In DNA form, the CDR3 reads TGTGCCAGCAGTTTAGAGGAGGACACCGGGGAGCTGTTTTTT.

The chain combines TRBV10-3 with TRBJ2-5, with 8 bases lining up with TRBD1. The CDR3 covers 12 residues. After removal of 9 bases from V and 5 bases from J, the junction contained 5 bases not matched to a gene. Looked up from germline, CDR1 is ENHRY and CDR2 is SYGVKD. This CDR3 is CAIQGEVETQYF. CDR3 sequence (DNA): TGTGCCATACAGGGGGAAGTGGAGACCCAGTACTTC.

The chain couples TRBV20-1 to TRBJ1-5; D uncertain. V lost 3 bases, J lost 5 bases, and 11 bases lay in between. CDR3 length equals 13 residues. Per the germline V gene, CDR1 is DFQATT and CDR2 is SNEGSKA (reference sequence). The CDR3 DNA reads as TGCAGTGCTAGTGGGGAGGGTGATCAGCCCCAGCATTTT. It yields the protein CSASGEGDQPQHF.

The table lists this clone with a few counts. The chain recombines TRBV16 with TRBJ2-3; TRBD1 aligns across 9 bases. The germline gives CDR1 KGHSY, CDR2 FQNENV. The CDR3 contains 16 residues. J lost 0 bases, V lost 3 bases, and 4 bases had no gene match. The CDR3 DNA reads as TGTGCCAGCAGCCAGACCGGGACAGGGAGCACAGATACGCAGTATTTT. This encodes CASSQTGTGSTDTQYF.

The chain carries TRBV9 and TRBJ2-3, with D possibly matching TRBD2 (6 bases). V lost 4 bases and J lost 10, with 10 bases in between. The CDR3 contains 11 residues. Germline loops: CDR1 SGDLS, CDR2 YYNGEE. The CDR3: CASSTGGAQYF. CDR3 DNA sequence: TGTGCCAGCAGCACCGGGGGAGCGCAGTATTTT.

This clone has only a few counts. V usage is TRBV30 and J usage is TRBJ1-1; 7 bases agree with TRBD1. With 3 bases clipped from V and 7 bases from J, the junction kept 2 bases outside the gene matches. The CDR3 is made up of 11 amino acids. The germline gives CDR1 GTSNPN, CDR2 SVGIG (reference sequence). CDR3 sequence (DNA): TGTGCCTGGAGGGGACAGAATGAAGCTTTCTTT. Protein: CAWRGQNEAFF.

Comments on this clone: The same CDR3 can be traced to other DNA sequences in this sample. This chain connects TRBV6-5 to TRBJ1-5, with 7 nucleotides matching TRBD1. The CDR3 covers 14 residues. V was pared by 6 bases and J by 4 bases, with 6 bases of the junction left unmatched. The germline V gene has CDR1 MNHEY and CDR2 SVGAGI. In nucleotides, the CDR3 is TGTGCCAGCAGCTATAACAGGGGAAATCAGCCCCAGCATTTT. Translation gives CASSYNRGNQPQHF.

This chain links TRBV9 with TRBJ2-5; 8 bases agree with TRBD1. This CDR3 contains 16 residues. Looked up from germline, CDR1 is SGDLS and CDR2 is YYNGEE. J was trimmed by 6 bases and V by 5 bases; bases with no gene match: 15. DNA of the CDR3: TGTGCCAGCAGTTTGGAGGCAGCAGGGGGCATACAGACCCAGTACTTC. Protein: CASSLEAAGGIQTQYF.

V gene TRBV10-3 combines with J gene TRBJ1-4; D not resolved. V was cut by 0 bases and J by 0 bases, with 5 bases left in between. The CDR3 length is 15 residues. The germline V gene encodes CDR1 ENHRY and CDR2 SYGVKD. CDR3 sequence (DNA): TGTGCCATCAGTGAGTCGGGCGCAACTAATGAAAAACTGTTTTTT. This sequence encodes CAISESGATNEKLFF.

The rearrangement joins TRBV29-1 to TRBJ1-2, with 7 bases matching TRBD1. The CDR3 loop spans 12 amino acids. The trim removed 6 bases at V and 5 bases at J, leaving 6 bases unmatched. Germline V gives CDR1 SQVTM, CDR2 ANQGSEA. In DNA, the CDR3 is TGCAGCGTAGCTACAGGGGTTTATGGCTACACCTTC. This encodes CSVATGVYGYTF.